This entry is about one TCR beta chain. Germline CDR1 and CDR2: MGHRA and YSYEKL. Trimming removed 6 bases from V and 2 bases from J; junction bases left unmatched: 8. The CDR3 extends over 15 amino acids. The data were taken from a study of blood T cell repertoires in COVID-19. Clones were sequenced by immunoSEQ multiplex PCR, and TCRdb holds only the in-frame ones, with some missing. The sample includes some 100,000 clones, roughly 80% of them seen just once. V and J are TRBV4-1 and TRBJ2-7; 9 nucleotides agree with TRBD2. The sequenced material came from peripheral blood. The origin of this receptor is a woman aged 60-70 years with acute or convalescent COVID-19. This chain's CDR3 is CASSRNSGGTYEQYF. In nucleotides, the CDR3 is TGCGCCAGCAGTCGCAATAGCGGGGGCACCTACGAGCAGTACTTC.